This T cell receptor (beta chain) was captured in a study of CD8+ T cells in alopecia areata. Across the study: Those treated were given oral tofacitinib at 5 to 10 mg twice daily. Whole-study results and caveats: Normal scalp showed lower clonality than lesional scalp, especially alopecia totalis/universalis.

On this clone itself: No antigen is known for it.

Regarding treatment: oral pan-JAK inhibitor, 5-10 mg twice daily. It was from PBMCs that CD4+ and CD8+ T cells were sorted. RNA, once extracted, was reverse transcribed into cDNA for use as the sequencing template. The method was immunoSEQ multiplex PCR; TCRdb's version includes in-frame clones alone and lacks a portion of them. The sample records 110,000 to 150,000 clones, about 59% being singletons. The source of this sequence is a human donor with alopecia areata. Sequenced material: CD8+ T cells sorted from blood, taken at week 4, from a patient treated with tofacitinib.

The CDR3 reads CASSWGAGQFVDDEQFF. The CDR3 DNA is TGTGCCAGCAGCTGGGGAGCGGGACAGTTTGTGGACGATGAGCAGTTCTTC. The chain uses TRBV5-6 and TRBJ2-1; D tentatively reads TRBD1 or TRBD2 (7 bases each). V lost 3 bases and J lost 8, with 24 bases in between. The CDR3 covers 17 residues. CDR1 and CDR2 from the germline V gene are SGHDT and YYEEEE.